The 4 T cell receptor beta chains reported below all come from one sample, sequenced in a study of STAT5B mutations in CD4+ large granular lymphocyte leukemia. Data came from immunoSEQ multiplex PCR; TCRdb stores just in-frame clones and leaves some out. The sample shows tens of thousands of clones, roughly 65% of them seen only once. Sequencing was performed on CD4+ T cells from blood buffy coats. Every receptor here comes from a human donor in good health.

This clone is labeled medium-sized. The chain couples TRBV18 to TRBJ1-1, with D maybe TRBD1 (6 bases). CDR1 is KGHSH and CDR2 is LQKENI in the germline V gene. V was pared by 1 base and J by 6 bases, with 6 bases between. The CDR3 totals 12 residues. CDR3 DNA: TGTGCCAGCTCACCACAGGGGGCTGAAGCTTTCTTT. Translating gives CASSPQGAEAFF.

The chain uses TRBV5-4 and TRBJ1-2, with 11 bases matching TRBD1. The length of the CDR3 is 14 residues. The germline CDR1 and CDR2 sequences are SGHNT and YYREEE (reference sequence). V gave up 3 bases and J gave up 13 bases; unmatched junction bases: 11. The DNA of the CDR3 is TGTGCCAGCAGCTCCCGGGACAGGGGGAACGACTGCACCTTC. Translated, it gives CASSSRDRGNDCTF. The entire variable domain, with the rest obtained from reference TRBV5-4 and TRBJ1-2, is as follows: ETGVTQSPTHLIKTRGQQVTLRCSSQSGHNTVSWYQQALGQGPQFIFQYYREEENGRGNFPPRFSGLQFPNYSSELNVNALELDDSALYLCASSSRDRGNDCTFGSGTRLTVV.

The V gene is TRBV7-9, the J gene TRBJ1-5; TRBD1 agrees at 7 bases. The trim removed 4 bases at V and 9 bases at J, leaving 12 bases unmatched. The CDR3 contains 15 residues. Germline loops: CDR1 SEHNR, CDR2 FQNEAQ (reference sequence). The CDR3 sequence: CASSSSGTALGPQHF. Here the CDR3 DNA reads TGTGCCAGCAGCTCTTCCGGGACAGCCCTGGGGCCCCAGCATTTT.

CDR3 nucleotide sequence: TGTGCCAGCAGCTTTGGGACCCGTCGCGATGGCTACACCTTC. Amino acid sequence: CASSFGTRRDGYTF. This chain joins TRBV7-9 and TRBJ1-2; possible D gene TRBD1, 5 bases. The V end was cut by 3 bases, the J end by 6 bases, with 14 bases between. Germline V CDR1 and CDR2: SEHNR, FQNEAQ (reference sequence). This CDR3 contains 14 residues. The whole variable domain, filled in from reference TRBV7-9 and TRBJ1-2, reads DTGVSQNPRHKITKRGQNVTFRCDPISEHNRLYWYRQTLGQGPEFLTYFQNEAQLEKSRLLSDRFSAERPKGSFSTLEIQRTEQGDSAMYLCASSFGTRRDGYTFGSGTRLTVV.